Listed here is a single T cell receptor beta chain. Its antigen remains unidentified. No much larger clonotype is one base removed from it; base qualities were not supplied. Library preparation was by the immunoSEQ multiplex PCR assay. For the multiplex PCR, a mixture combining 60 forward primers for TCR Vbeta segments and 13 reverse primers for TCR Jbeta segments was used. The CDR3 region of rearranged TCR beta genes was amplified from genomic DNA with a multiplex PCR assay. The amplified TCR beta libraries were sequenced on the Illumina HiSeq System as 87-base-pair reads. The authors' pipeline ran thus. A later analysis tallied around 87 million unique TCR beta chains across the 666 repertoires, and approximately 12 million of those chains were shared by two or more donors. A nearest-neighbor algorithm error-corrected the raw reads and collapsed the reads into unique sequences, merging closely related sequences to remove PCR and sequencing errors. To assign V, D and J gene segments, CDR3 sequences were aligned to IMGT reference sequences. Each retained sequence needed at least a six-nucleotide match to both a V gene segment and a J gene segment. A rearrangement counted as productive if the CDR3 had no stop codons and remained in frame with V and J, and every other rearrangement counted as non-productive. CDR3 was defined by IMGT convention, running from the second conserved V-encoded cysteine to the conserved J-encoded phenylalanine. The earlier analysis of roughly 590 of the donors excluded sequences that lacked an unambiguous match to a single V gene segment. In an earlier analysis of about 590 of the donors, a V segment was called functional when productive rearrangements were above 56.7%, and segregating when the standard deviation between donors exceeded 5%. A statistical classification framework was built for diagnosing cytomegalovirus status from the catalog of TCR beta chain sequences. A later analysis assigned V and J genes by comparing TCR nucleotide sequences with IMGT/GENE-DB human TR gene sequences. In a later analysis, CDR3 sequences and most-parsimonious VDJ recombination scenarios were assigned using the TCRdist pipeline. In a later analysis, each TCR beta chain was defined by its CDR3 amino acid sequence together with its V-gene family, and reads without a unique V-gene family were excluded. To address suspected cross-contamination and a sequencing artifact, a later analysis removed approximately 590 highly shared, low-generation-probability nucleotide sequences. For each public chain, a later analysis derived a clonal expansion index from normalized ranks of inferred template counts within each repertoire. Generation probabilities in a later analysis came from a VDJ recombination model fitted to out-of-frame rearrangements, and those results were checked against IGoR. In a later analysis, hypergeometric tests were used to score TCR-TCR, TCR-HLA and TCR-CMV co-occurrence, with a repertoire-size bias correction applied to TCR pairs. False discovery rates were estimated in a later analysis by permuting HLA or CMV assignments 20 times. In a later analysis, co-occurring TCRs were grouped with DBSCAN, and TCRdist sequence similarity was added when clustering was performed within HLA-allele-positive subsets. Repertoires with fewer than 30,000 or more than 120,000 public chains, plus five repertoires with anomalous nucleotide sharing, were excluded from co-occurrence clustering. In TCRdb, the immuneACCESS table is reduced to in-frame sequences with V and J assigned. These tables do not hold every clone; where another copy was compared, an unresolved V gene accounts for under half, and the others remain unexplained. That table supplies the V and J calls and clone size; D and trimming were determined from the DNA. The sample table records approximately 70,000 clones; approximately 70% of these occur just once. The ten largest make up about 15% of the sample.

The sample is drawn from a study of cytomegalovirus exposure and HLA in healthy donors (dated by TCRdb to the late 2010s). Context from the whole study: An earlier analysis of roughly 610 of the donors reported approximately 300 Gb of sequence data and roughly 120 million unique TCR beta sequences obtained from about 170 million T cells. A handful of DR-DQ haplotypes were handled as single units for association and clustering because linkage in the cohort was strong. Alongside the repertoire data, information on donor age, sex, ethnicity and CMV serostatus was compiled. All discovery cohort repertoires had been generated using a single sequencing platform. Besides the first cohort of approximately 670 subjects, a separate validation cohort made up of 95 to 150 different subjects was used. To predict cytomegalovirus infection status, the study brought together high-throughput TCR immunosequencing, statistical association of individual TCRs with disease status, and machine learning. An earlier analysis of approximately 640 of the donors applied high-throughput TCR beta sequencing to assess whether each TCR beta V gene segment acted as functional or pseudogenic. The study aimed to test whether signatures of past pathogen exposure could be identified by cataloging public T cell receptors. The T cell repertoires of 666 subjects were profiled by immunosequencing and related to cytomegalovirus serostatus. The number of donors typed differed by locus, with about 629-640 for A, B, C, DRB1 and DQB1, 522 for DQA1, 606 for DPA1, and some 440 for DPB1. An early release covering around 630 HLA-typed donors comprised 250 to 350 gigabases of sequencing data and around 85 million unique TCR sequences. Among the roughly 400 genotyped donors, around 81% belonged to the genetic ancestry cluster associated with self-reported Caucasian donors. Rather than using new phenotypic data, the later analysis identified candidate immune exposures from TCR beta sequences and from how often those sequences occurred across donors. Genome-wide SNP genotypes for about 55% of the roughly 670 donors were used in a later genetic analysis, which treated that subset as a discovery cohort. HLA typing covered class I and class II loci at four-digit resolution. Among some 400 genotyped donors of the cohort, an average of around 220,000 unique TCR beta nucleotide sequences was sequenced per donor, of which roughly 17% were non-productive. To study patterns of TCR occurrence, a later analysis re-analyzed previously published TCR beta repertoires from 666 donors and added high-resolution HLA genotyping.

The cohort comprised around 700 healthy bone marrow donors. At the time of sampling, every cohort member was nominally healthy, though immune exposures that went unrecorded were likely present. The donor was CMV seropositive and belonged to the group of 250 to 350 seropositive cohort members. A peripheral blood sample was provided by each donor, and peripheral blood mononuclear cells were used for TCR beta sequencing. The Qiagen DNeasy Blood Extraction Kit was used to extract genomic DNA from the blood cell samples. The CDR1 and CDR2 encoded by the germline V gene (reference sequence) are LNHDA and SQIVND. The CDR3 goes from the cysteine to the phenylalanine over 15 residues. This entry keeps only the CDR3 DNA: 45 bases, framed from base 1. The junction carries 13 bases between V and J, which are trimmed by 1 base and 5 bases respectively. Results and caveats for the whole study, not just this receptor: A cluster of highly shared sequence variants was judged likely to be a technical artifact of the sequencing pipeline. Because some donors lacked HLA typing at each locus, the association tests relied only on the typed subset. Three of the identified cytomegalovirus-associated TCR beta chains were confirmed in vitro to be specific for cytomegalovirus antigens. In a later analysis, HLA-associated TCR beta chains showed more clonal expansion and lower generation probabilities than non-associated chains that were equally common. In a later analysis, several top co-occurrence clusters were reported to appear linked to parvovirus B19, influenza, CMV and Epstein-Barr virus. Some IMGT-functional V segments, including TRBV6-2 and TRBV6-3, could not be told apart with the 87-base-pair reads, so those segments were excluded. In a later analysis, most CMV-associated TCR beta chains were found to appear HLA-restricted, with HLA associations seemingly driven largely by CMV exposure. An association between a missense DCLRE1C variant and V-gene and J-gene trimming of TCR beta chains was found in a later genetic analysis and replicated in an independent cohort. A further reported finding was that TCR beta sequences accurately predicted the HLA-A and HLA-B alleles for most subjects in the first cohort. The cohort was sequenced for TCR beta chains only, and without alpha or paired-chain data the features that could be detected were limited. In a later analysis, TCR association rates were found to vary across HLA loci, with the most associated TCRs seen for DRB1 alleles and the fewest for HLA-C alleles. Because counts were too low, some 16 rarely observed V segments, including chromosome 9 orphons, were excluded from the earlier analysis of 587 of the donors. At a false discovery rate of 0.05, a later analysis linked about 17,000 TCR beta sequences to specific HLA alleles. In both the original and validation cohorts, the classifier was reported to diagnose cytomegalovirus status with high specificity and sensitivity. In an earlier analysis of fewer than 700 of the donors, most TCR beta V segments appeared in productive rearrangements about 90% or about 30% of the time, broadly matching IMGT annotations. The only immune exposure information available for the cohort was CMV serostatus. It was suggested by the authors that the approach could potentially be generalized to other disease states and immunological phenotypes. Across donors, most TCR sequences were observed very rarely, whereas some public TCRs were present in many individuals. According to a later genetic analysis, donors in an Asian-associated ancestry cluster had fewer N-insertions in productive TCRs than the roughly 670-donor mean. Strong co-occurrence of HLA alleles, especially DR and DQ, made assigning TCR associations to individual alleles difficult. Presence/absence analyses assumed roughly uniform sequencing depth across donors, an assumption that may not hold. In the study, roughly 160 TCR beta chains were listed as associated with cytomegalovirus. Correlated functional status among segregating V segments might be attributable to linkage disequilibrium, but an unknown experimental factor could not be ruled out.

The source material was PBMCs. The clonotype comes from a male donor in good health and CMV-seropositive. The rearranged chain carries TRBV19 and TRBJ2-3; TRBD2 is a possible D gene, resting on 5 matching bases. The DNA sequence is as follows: TGTGCCAGTAGTATAGCCTGGGCCGGGAAAGATACGCAGTATTTT. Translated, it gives CASSIAWAGKDTQYF.